Listed here are 21 T cell receptor beta chains from one sample, sequenced in a study of prognosis after radiotherapy for stage I lung cancer. TCR beta CDR3 was amplified from genomic DNA by two-round multiplex PCR. Used in first-round PCR were primers specific to each TRBV and TRBJ gene. Via MiXCR, TCRdb re-called the multiplex PCR reads, giving one row per CDR3 protein. Seen here are about 35,000 distinct CDR3 sequences, 34% observed once, and the top ten hold roughly 17%. The sample in question was PBMCs, obtained before or after stereotactic body radiation therapy (not recorded which). These receptors all come from a donor aged 50 or older with non-small cell lung cancer.

As concerns this clonotype: This sequence may be a read error, since a much larger clone differs from it by one base. The V call is TRBV18, the J call TRBJ2-1; D call uncertain. Germline CDR1 and CDR2: KGHSH and LQKENI. Between the trimmed V and J ends, which lost 3 bases and 8 bases, there was a span of 17 bases. The CDR3 contains 15 residues. The CDR3 region is CASSPSIGLVDEQFF. CDR3 bases: TGTGCCAGCTCACCTTCTATCGGGCTCGTGGATGAGCAGTTCTTC.

This clonotype occurred a few times. A read error likely explains this, since a far larger clone differs by one base. The chain employs TRBV6-5 and TRBJ2-7; 9 bases line up with TRBD1. Germline CDR1 MNHEY, CDR2 SVGAGI. J gave up 4 bases and V 4 bases, and 8 bases lay outside the gene matches. CDR3 size: 15 residues. In DNA, the CDR3 is TGTGCCAGCAGTTCCTCCGGGACAGGGAGTTACGAGCAGTACTTC. Amino acid sequence: CASSSSGTGSYEQYF.

This clonotype was counted ten times or more. The rearrangement links TRBV3-1 to TRBJ2-2; D is unresolved. Trimming shortened V by 5 bases and J by 6 bases, and 10 bases separated the two germline ends. Germline V gives CDR1 LGHDT, CDR2 YNNKEL (reference sequence). This CDR3 has 13 residues. The CDR3: CASSAIGPGELFF. The CDR3 DNA is TGTGCCAGCAGCGCCATCGGCCCCGGGGAGCTGTTTTTT.

The rearrangement links TRBV20-1 to TRBJ2-5, with 9 bases lining up with TRBD2. Gene TRBJ2-1 matches the end of the DNA better, so the J call may be wrong. The CDR3 sequence is 15 residues long. From germline, CDR1 is DFQATT and CDR2 SNEGSKA (reference sequence). CDR3 sequence reads: CSAKNSGSPYNEQFF. CDR3 DNA sequence: TGCAGTGCCAAAAATAGCGGGAGCCCTTACAATGAGCAGTTCTTC.

This clonotype has ten or more counts. V usage is TRBV7-9 and J usage is TRBJ2-3; possibly TRBD1 or TRBD2 for D (5 bases each). This CDR3 is built from 17 residues. V was clipped by 1 base and J by 4 bases, with 18 bases between them. The germline CDR1 and CDR2 sequences are SEHNR and FQNEAQ (reference sequence). As DNA, the CDR3 is TGTGCCAGCAGCTTAGGGTGGGCGAGGGGCCCGGCAGATACGCAGTATTTT. Amino acids: CASSLGWARGPADTQYF.

This clonotype occurred many times. In nucleotides, the CDR3 is TGTGCCAGTAGTATGAGGCCTCTAACGGATCGGTACTTC. Its protein product is CASSMRPLTDRYF. V gene TRBV19 combines with J gene TRBJ2-7; no reliable D call. This CDR3 is 13 amino acids long. Germline-derived CDR1 and CDR2 are LNHDA and SQIVND (reference sequence). V dropped 3 bases and J dropped 12 bases, with 18 bases sitting between them.

This clonotype came up many times. V is TRBV28 and J is TRBJ1-1; 9 bases match TRBD1. The V gene end was trimmed by 3 bases and the J gene end by 1 base; junction bases not matched to a gene: 3. The CDR3 runs 15 residues. In germline, CDR1 is MDHEN, CDR2 SYDVKM. The CDR3 reads CASSFGTGWNTEAFF. For the CDR3, the DNA is TGTGCCAGCAGTTTTGGGACAGGGTGGAACACTGAAGCTTTCTTT.

On this clonotype: At one boundary the junction diverges from the germline segment, which might be a read error. V usage is TRBV28 and J usage is TRBJ1-3; D gene ambiguous. This CDR3 is built from 18 residues. The germline gives CDR1 MDHEN, CDR2 SYDVKM. The chain's CDR3 is CASSFLRYAVYSGNTIYF. CDR3 in DNA: TGTGCCAGCAGTTTCCTTCGGTACGCCGTCTACTCTGGAAACACCATATATTTC. Filled out from reference TRBV28 and TRBJ1-3, the complete variable domain reads DVKVTQSSRYLVKRTGEKVFLECVQDMDHENMFWYRQDPGLGLRLIYFSYDVKMKEKGDIPEGYSVSREKKERFSLILESASTNQTSMYLCASSFLRYAVYSGNTIYFGEGSWLTVV.

To note about this clonotype: A single base separates this from a much larger clone, so it may be a read error. This chain uses TRBV20-1 with TRBJ1-4; no clear D gene. Looked up from germline, CDR1 is DFQATT and CDR2 is SNEGSKA (reference sequence). CDR3 length equals 11 residues. This CDR3 is CSARDGGKTVF. The CDR3 DNA reads as TGCAGTGCTAGAGATGGAGGAAAAACTGTTTTT.

Remarks on this clonotype: This probably arose from a read error, given a far larger clone one base away. This chain uses TRBV6-4 with TRBJ1-5, with D perhaps matching TRBD1 (5 bases). The CDR3 spans 14 residues. The germline CDR1 and CDR2 sequences are MRHNA and SNTAGT. The CDR3 is CASRDCRADQPQHF. In nucleotides, the CDR3 is TGTGCCAGCAGGGACTGCAGGGCGGATCAGCCCCAGCATTTT.

Many counts were recorded for this clonotype. The V gene is TRBV20-1, the J gene TRBJ2-1; D might be TRBD2 (5 bases). The germline CDR1 and CDR2 sequences are DFQATT and SNEGSKA (reference sequence). The CDR3 is made up of 15 amino acids. Between the trimmed V and J ends, which lost 3 bases and 2 bases, there was a span of 14 bases. The CDR3 nucleotides read TGCAGTGCTAGGGACTGGAACGGCACCTACAATGAGCAGTTCTTC. Its protein product is CSARDWNGTYNEQFF.

This clonotype was observed at least ten times. The V call is TRBV18, the J call TRBJ2-1; D call uncertain. From germline, CDR1 is KGHSH and CDR2 LQKENI. This CDR3 has 13 residues. V dropped 3 bases and J dropped 15 bases, with 18 bases sitting between them. Written as DNA, the CDR3 is TGTGCCAGCTCACCCCCCGGGTCCATCGATCCGTTCTTC. Translating it yields CASSPPGSIDPFF.

There are many counts of this clonotype. The CDR3 spells CASSLAGGGVYGYTF. DNA for the CDR3: TGTGCCAGCAGCTTAGCGGGAGGGGGCGTCTATGGCTACACCTTC. The chain is built from TRBV7-9 and TRBJ1-2, with TRBD1 matching over 7 bases. Germline loops: CDR1 SEHNR, CDR2 FQNEAQ (reference sequence). The CDR3 covers 15 residues. Trimming took 0 bases from V and 4 from J; bases not matched to a gene: 5.

As for this clonotype: The junction departs from the called germline gene at one end, perhaps through a read error. The rearrangement links TRBV28 to TRBJ1-5, with D tentatively TRBD1 (6 bases). From germline, CDR1 is MDHEN and CDR2 SYDVKM. The CDR3 contains 17 residues. The CDR3 DNA is TGTGCCAGCGGCCCAACAGGGTACCAAAGGAGTAATCAGACCCAGCATTTT. Translated: CASGPTGYQRSNQTQHF.

This clonotype was detected many times. This chain connects TRBV3-1 to TRBJ2-5, with D hard to call. The germline gives CDR1 LGHDT, CDR2 YNNKEL (reference sequence). Trimming left V 4 bases short and J 5 bases short, with 11 bases between. The CDR3 spans 13 residues. The CDR3 coding sequence is TGTGCCAGCAGCCCCCTCTCCGGGGAGACCCAGTACTTC. Translated: CASSPLSGETQYF.

A single count supports this clonotype. In nucleotides, the CDR3 is TGTGCCAGCAGTCTAGCTGGAGACACCGGGGAGCTGTTTTTT. Translating gives CASSLAGDTGELFF. The J gene is TRBJ2-2, the V gene TRBV6-4; TRBD2 is a possible D gene (5 bases). The CDR3 has 14 amino acids. V was trimmed by 5 bases and J by 3 bases, leaving 10 bases between them. Germline V gives CDR1 MRHNA, CDR2 SNTAGT.

The chain couples TRBV4-2 to TRBJ2-1, with 9 bases fitting TRBD1. Germline assignment: CDR1 LGHNA and CDR2 YNFKEQ. The V segment lost 1 base and the J segment 9 bases; nucleotides outside the gene matches: 7. The CDR3 has 15 amino acids. The DNA of the CDR3 is TGTGCCAGCAGCCAAGCCATGGGACAGGGAGTTGAGCAGTTCTTC. As protein: CASSQAMGQGVEQFF.

This clonotype came up many times. This CDR3 reads CASSLTPQGADNEQFF. Here the CDR3 DNA reads TGTGCCAGCAGCCTAACCCCTCAGGGGGCTGACAATGAGCAGTTCTTC. The chain couples TRBV9 to TRBJ2-1; TRBD1 aligns across 8 bases. The CDR3 totals 16 residues. The germline V gene encodes CDR1 SGDLS and CDR2 YYNGEE. J gave up 5 bases and V 4 bases, and 11 bases lay outside the gene matches.

This sequence joins TRBV5-1 and TRBJ2-7; 9 bases are a match to TRBD1. Germline CDR1 and CDR2: SGHRS and YFSETQ. The V and J ends lost 0 bases and 4 bases, in that order; junction bases with no gene match: 5. The CDR3 loop spans 15 amino acids. The CDR3 region has the DNA TGCGCCAGCAGCTTGGCCCTGGGACAGGGATACGAGCAGTACTTC. Translating it yields CASSLALGQGYEQYF.

This rearrangement joins TRBV6-1 to TRBJ2-7; 7 nucleotides agree with TRBD1. CDR3 length: 15 amino acids. Germline-derived CDR1 and CDR2 are MNHNS and SASEGT. The J segment lost 3 bases and the V segment lost 6 bases, leaving 11 bases of the junction unmatched. CDR3 loop: CASSSTDRVRYEQYF. The DNA of the CDR3 is TGTGCCAGCAGCTCTACCGACAGGGTTCGCTACGAGCAGTACTTC.

Notes on this clonotype: This sequence may be a read error, since a much larger clone differs from it by one base. The chain uses TRBV9 and TRBJ2-7, with 9 bases that match TRBD1. The V gene end was trimmed by 4 bases and the J gene end by 0 bases; junction bases not matched to a gene: 8. CDR1 SGDLS and CDR2 YYNGEE come from the germline V gene. The CDR3 consists of 16 residues. The CDR3 sequence is CASSWGQGSISYEQYF. CDR3 sequence (DNA): TGTGCCAGCAGCTGGGGACAGGGCTCGATCTCCTACGAGCAGTACTTC.